Reported below is one T cell receptor beta chain. Amplification of TCR beta CDR3 was performed by multiplex PCR with 32 V and 13 J primers. Each CDR3 protein is one row after TCRdb ran MiXCR on the multiplex PCR reads. The sample has approximately 15,000 distinct CDR3 sequences; 28% are singletons. This sample is drawn from a study of immune heterogeneity within non-small cell lung tumors. Germline CDR1 is DFQATT and CDR2 is SNEGSKA (reference sequence). Trimming removed 1 base from V and 2 bases from J; junction bases left unmatched: 2. The CDR3 runs to 14 residues. Samples each supplied approximately 600 ng of bulk tumor genomic DNA as template. Biopsies, several per primary tumor and spaced far apart, were collected during surgery. With untreated, newly diagnosed non-small cell lung cancer, the patients went on to undergo curative surgery.

The TCR was taken from a middle-aged man with non-small cell lung cancer. The material sequenced was lung tumor tissue. The genes are TRBV20-1 and TRBJ2-5; 9 bases agree with TRBD2. The CDR3 loop reads CSARGTSVQETQYF. Written as DNA, the CDR3 is TGCAGTGCTAGAGGGACTAGCGTTCAAGAGACCCAGTACTTC.